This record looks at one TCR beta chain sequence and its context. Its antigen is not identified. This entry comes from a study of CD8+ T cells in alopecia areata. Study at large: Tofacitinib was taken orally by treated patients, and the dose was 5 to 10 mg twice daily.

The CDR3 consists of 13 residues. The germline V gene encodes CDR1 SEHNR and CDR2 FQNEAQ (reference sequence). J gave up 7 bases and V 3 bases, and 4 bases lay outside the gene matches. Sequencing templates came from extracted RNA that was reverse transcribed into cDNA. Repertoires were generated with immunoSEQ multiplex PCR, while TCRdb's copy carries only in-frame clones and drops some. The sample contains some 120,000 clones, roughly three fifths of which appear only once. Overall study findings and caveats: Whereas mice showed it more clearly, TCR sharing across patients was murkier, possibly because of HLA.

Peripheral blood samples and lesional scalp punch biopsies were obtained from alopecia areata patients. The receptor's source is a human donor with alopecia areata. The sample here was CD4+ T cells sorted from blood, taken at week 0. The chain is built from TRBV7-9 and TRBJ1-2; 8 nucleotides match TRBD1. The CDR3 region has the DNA TGTGCCAGCAGCTTTACAGGGGGATCTGGCTACACCTTC. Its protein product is CASSFTGGSGYTF.